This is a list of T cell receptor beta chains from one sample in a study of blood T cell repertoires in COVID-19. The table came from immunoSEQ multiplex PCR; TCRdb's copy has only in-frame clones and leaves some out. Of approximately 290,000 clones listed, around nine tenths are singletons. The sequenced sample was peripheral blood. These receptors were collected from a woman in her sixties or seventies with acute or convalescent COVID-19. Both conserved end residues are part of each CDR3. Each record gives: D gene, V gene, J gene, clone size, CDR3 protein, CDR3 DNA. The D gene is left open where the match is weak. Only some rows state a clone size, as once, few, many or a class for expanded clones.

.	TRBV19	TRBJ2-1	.	CASSLRDYNEQFF	TGTGCCAGTAGTCTCCGGGACTACAATGAGCAGTTCTTC
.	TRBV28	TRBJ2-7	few	CASVEGGMVGYEQYF	TGTGCCAGCGTCGAGGGGGGGATGGTTGGCTACGAGCAGTACTTC
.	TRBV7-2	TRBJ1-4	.	CASSLTGQINEKLFF	TGTGCCAGCAGCTTAACAGGACAGATAAATGAAAAACTGTTTTTT
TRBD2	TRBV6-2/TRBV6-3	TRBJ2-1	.	CASSSGLAGTNEQFF	TGTGCCAGCAGTTCAGGACTAGCGGGGACCAATGAGCAGTTCTTC
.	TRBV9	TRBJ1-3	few	CASSVGIRGSGNTIYF	TGTGCCAGCAGCGTAGGGATCCGAGGCTCTGGAAACACCATATATTTT
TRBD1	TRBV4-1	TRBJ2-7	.	CASSQPDRVYEQYF	TGCGCCAGCAGCCAGCCGGACAGGGTCTACGAGCAGTACTTC
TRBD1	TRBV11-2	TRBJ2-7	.	CASSTKTGGIYEQYF	TGTGCCAGCAGCACCAAGACAGGGGGAATCTACGAGCAGTACTTC
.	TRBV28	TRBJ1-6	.	CASSLLRSNSPLHF	TGTGCCAGCAGTTTACTGCGGTCAAATTCACCCCTCCACTTT
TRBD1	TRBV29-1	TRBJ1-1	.	CSVEDRERTEAFF	TGCAGCGTTGAGGACAGGGAAAGAACTGAAGCTTTCTTT
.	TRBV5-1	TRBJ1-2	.	CASSLSEALGYGYTF	TGCGCCAGCAGCTTATCGGAGGCGCTTGGATATGGCTACACCTTC
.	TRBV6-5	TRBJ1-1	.	CASILRGRDTEAFF	TGTGCCAGCATTCTCAGGGGCCGAGACACTGAAGCTTTCTTT
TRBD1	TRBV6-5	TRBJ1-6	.	CASRRTGLSSPLHF	TGTGCCAGCAGAAGGACAGGGTTGAGTTCACCCCTCCACTTT
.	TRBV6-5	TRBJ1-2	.	CADKIDKENYGYTF	TGTGCCGACAAAATCGACAAGGAAAACTATGGCTACACCTTC
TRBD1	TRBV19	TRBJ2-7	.	CASSTSGTARYEQYF	TGTGCCAGTAGTACCTCCGGGACAGCGAGATACGAGCAGTACTTC
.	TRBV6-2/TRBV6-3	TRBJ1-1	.	CASSYLPSAGVF	TGTGCCAGCAGTTACCTCCCATCCGCCGGGGTCTTT
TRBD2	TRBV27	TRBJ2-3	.	CASSFWASGRPDTQYF	TGTGCCAGCAGTTTCTGGGCTAGCGGGAGACCAGATACGCAGTATTTT
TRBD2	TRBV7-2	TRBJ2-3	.	CASSLDGLTGGSTDTQYF	TGTGCCAGCAGCTTAGATGGACTAACGGGGGGTAGCACAGATACGCAGTATTTT
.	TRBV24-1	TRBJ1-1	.	CATSDFGTGEAFF	TGTGCCACCAGTGATTTTGGGACTGGTGAAGCTTTCTTT
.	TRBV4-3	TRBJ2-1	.	CASSQDGSPFDEQFF	TGCGCCAGCAGCCAAGATGGGAGTCCGTTCGATGAGCAGTTCTTC
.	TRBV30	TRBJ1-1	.	CACISSWDTQAFF	TGTGCCTGCATTTCTTCTTGGGACACCCAAGCTTTCTTT
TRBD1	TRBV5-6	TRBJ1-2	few	CASSSSYRGPSGYTF	TGTGCCAGCAGCTCCAGTTACAGGGGGCCTAGTGGCTACACCTTC
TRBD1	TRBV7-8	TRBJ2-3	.	CASRRGRGKRTDTQYF	TGTGCCAGCAGGAGGGGCAGGGGGAAGCGCACAGATACGCAGTATTTT